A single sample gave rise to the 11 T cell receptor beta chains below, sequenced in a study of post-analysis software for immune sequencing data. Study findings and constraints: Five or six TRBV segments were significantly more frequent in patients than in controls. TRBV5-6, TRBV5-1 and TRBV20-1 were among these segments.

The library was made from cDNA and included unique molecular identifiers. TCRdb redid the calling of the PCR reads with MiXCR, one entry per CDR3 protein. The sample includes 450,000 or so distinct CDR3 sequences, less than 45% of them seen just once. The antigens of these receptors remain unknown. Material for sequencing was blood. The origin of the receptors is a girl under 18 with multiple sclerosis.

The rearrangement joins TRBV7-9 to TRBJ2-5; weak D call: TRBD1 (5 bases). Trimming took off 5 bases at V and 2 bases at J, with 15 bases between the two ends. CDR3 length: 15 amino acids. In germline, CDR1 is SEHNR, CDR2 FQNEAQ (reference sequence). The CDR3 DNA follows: TGTGCCAGCAGCAATTCGTTGGGGCAACAAGAGACCCAGTACTTC. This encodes CASSNSLGQQETQYF.

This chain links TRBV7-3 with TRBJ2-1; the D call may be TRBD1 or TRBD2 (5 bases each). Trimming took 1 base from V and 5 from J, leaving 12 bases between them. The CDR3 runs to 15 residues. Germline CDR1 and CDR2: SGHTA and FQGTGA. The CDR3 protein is CASSLRGFDNNEQFF. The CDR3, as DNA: TGTGCCAGCAGCTTAAGGGGGTTTGACAACAATGAGCAGTTCTTC.

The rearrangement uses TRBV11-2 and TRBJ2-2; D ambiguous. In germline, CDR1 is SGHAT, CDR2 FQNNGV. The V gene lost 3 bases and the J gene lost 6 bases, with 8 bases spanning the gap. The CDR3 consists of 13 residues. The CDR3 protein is CASSFSNSGELFF. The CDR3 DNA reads TGTGCCAGCAGCTTTAGTAACTCCGGGGAGCTGTTTTTT.

The CDR3 spells CASSLQSRNYGYTF. In DNA, the CDR3 is TGTGCCAGCAGTTTACAATCCAGAAACTATGGCTACACCTTC. This sequence joins TRBV12-3 or TRBV12-4 and TRBJ1-2, with no clear D. The CDR3 totals 14 residues. V gave up 2 bases and J gave up 2 bases, with 9 bases separating them.

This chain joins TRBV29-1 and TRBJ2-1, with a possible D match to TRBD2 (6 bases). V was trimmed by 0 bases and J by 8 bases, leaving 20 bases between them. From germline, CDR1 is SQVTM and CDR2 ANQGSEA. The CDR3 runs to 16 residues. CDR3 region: CSVEDGGRNLLYEQFF. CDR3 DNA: TGCAGCGTTGAAGATGGAGGGAGAAATCTGTTGTATGAGCAGTTCTTC.

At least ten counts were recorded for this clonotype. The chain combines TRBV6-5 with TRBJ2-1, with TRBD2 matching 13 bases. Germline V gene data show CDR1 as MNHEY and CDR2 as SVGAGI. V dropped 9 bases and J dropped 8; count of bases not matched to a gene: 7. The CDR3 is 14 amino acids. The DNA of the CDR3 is TGTGCCAGTACCGGGACTAGCGGGATGCATGAGCAGTTCTTC. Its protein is CASTGTSGMHEQFF.

The CDR3, as DNA: TGTGCCAGCAGCTACGGCGGGAGGGGCTATGGCTACACCTTC. Encoded protein: CASSYGGRGYGYTF. V is TRBV7-2 and J is TRBJ1-2; D possibly corresponds to TRBD1 (5 bases). The CDR3 covers 14 residues. CDR1 and CDR2 from the germline V gene are SGHTA and FQGNSA. Trimming cost V 4 bases and J 4 bases, with 13 bases left between them.

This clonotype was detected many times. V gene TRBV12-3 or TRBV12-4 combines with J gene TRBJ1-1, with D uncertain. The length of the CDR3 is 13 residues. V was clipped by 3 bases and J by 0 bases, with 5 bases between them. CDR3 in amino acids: CASSLWMNTEAFF. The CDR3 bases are TGTGCCAGCAGTTTGTGGATGAACACTGAAGCTTTCTTT.

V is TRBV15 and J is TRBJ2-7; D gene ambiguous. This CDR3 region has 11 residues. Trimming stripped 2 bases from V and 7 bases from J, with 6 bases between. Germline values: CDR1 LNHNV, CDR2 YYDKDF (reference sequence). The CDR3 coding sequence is TGTGCCACCAGCAGATACAATGAGCAGTACTTC. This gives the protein CATSRYNEQYF.

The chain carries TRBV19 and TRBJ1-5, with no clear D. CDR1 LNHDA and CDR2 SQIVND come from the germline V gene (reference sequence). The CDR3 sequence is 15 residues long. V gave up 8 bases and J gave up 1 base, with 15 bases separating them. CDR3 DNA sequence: TGTGCCAGTGGATTCCTGGGGTCGAGCAATCAGCCCCAGCATTTT. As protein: CASGFLGSSNQPQHF.

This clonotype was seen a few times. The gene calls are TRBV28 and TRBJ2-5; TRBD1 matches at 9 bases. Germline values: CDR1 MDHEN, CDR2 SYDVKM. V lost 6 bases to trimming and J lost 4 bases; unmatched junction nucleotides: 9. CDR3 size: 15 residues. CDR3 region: CASRKQGAGGETQYF. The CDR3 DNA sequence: TGTGCCAGCAGGAAACAGGGGGCAGGGGGAGAGACCCAGTACTTC.